Each of the 24 T cell receptor beta chains below was sequenced from the same sample in a study of blood T cell repertoires in COVID-19 (dated by TCRdb to between 2020 and 2021). Library prep was done by the immunoSEQ multiplex PCR assay. Drawn from immuneACCESS, this table holds only the in-frame rearrangements with V and J called that TCRdb kept. Clones are partly lost; checked studies trace under half to an unresolved V gene and leave the rest unexplained. The sample profile shows over 90,000 clones; 80% to 90% of them were found once. The top ten clonotypes cover 17% of the sample. Sample: peripheral blood. The receptor source for this set is a human donor in a cohort sampled during active COVID-19.

The CDR3 region has the DNA TGCGCCAGCAGCCGGCGGGGACTCGACCAAGAGACCCAGTACTTC. This translates into CASSRRGLDQETQYF. The chain has TRBV5-1 and TRBJ2-5, with TRBD2 as a possible D gene (6 bases). CDR1 and CDR2 (germline): SGHRS, YFSETQ. V shed 4 bases and J shed 0 bases, with 13 bases lying between them. The CDR3 length is 15 residues. Full variable domain (missing parts from reference TRBV5-1 and TRBJ2-5): KAGVTQTPRYLIKTRGQQVTLSCSPISGHRSVSWYQQTPGQGLQFLFEYFSETQRNKGNFPGRFSGRQFSNSRSEMNVSTLELGDSALYLCASSRRGLDQETQYFGPGTRLLVL.

The chain links TRBV11-2 to TRBJ1-5, with 8 bases aligning to TRBD1. The CDR3 is 13 residues long. The germline gives CDR1 SGHAT, CDR2 FQNNGV. Losses at the gene ends were 5 bases for V and 9 bases for J; bases not matched to a gene: 6. The CDR3 DNA follows: TGTGCCAGCAGCCCGGACAGGGAGCGGCCCCAGCATTTT. Translating it yields CASSPDRERPQHF.

The chain links TRBV9 to TRBJ2-3; a possible D gene is TRBD1 (6 bases). This CDR3 is built from 14 residues. Trimming took 3 bases from V and 2 from J, leaving 10 bases between them. CDR1 and CDR2 from the germline V gene are SGDLS and YYNGEE. The CDR3 protein is CASSGTAPTDTQYF. CDR3 DNA sequence: TGTGCCAGCAGCGGGACAGCACCCACAGATACGCAGTATTTT.

This clone showed up just a few times. The chain is built from TRBV5-1 and TRBJ1-5; TRBD1 might be the D (6 bases). CDR1 and CDR2 from the germline V gene are SGHRS and YFSETQ. V dropped 4 bases and J dropped 4 bases, with 24 bases sitting between them. The CDR3 spans 18 residues. The CDR3 nucleotides read TGCGCCAGCAGCCCCGGCGCGGTGAGCAGGGGCAGAAATCAGCCCCAGCATTTT. Translating gives CASSPGAVSRGRNQPQHF.

The V gene is TRBV7-9, the J gene TRBJ2-7, with 11 bases aligning to TRBD1. The CDR3 extends over 15 amino acids. Germline V CDR1 and CDR2: SEHNR, FQNEAQ (reference sequence). Losses at the gene ends were 5 bases for V and 4 bases for J; bases not matched to a gene: 7. The CDR3: CASSPRTGGAYEQYF. CDR3 nucleotides: TGTGCCAGCAGCCCCCGGACAGGGGGCGCGTACGAGCAGTACTTC.

The chain is built from TRBV25-1 and TRBJ2-7; TRBD1 agrees at 8 bases. V lost 8 bases and J lost 4; bases outside the gene matches: 13. The CDR3 has 15 amino acids. The germline gives CDR1 MGHDK, CDR2 SYGVNS. DNA of the CDR3: TGTGCCAGCTCCAACACCGGGACAGGCGTTTACGAGCAGTACTTC. Translating it yields CASSNTGTGVYEQYF.

This clone appeared a few times. This sequence joins TRBV5-1 and TRBJ2-1; no definite D call. With 1 base removed from V and 6 bases from J, the gap between germline ends came to 5 bases. Germline-derived CDR1 and CDR2 are SGHRS and YFSETQ. CDR3 length equals 12 residues. CDR3 loop: CASSLSLNEQFF. In nucleotides, the CDR3 is TGCGCCAGCAGCTTGTCCCTCAATGAGCAGTTCTTC.

Here the CDR3 reads CASTYSNTEAFF. CDR3 DNA: TGTGCCAGCACCTACTCGAACACTGAAGCTTTCTTT. V gene TRBV12-3 or TRBV12-4 combines with J gene TRBJ1-1; D uncertain. Trimming left V 7 bases short and J 1 base short, with 7 bases between. The CDR3 is made up of 12 amino acids.

Note on this clone: This specimen includes other DNA sequences encoding the same CDR3. The genes are TRBV5-4 and TRBJ2-2, with TRBD1 matching over 8 bases. V gave up 0 bases and J gave up 11 bases; unmatched junction bases: 15. The germline V gene has CDR1 SGHNT and CDR2 YYREEE (reference sequence). CDR3 length equals 17 residues. The CDR3 sequence: CASSLGGAGGAGGELFF. DNA for the CDR3: TGTGCCAGCAGCTTGGGAGGGGCAGGGGGCGCCGGCGGAGAGCTGTTTTTT.

The V call is TRBV2, the J call TRBJ2-3; D is possibly TRBD1 (5 bases). V lost 5 bases to trimming and J lost 7 bases, with 10 bases between them. CDR1 is SNHLY and CDR2 is FYNNEI in the germline V gene. CDR3 size: 12 residues. The CDR3 DNA reads as TGTGCCAGCAGTTTAGACAGAAATACGCAGTATTTT. It yields the protein CASSLDRNTQYF.

The V and J genes are TRBV18 and TRBJ1-5, with 7 nucleotides matching TRBD1. With V trimmed by 3 bases and J by 0 bases, 2 bases remained unmatched. This CDR3 has 15 amino acids. Germline loops: CDR1 KGHSH, CDR2 LQKENI. The CDR3 loop is CASSPDRVSNQPQHF. The CDR3 region has the DNA TGTGCCAGCTCACCCGACAGGGTTAGCAATCAGCCCCAGCATTTT.

The chain is built from TRBV6-4 and TRBJ1-1; 7 bases are a match to TRBD1. The CDR3 runs to 15 residues. V lost 6 bases to trimming and J lost 0 bases; unmatched junction nucleotides: 7. The V gene's germline CDR1 is MRHNA and CDR2 SNTAGT. The CDR3: CASSRDRALNTEAFF. CDR3 sequence (DNA): TGTGCCAGCAGCCGGGACAGAGCTTTGAACACTGAAGCTTTCTTT.

V usage is TRBV5-1 and J usage is TRBJ1-6; 7 positions match TRBD1. The CDR3 consists of 16 residues. V dropped 3 bases and J dropped 5; count of bases not matched to a gene: 8. CDR1 is SGHRS and CDR2 is YFSETQ in the germline V gene. The CDR3, as DNA: TGCGCCAGCAGCTCGGCCCCGGGACAGAATAATTCACCCCTCCACTTT. It codes for CASSSAPGQNNSPLHF. Using reference TRBV5-1 and TRBJ1-6 for the parts outside the CDR3, the full variable domain is KAGVTQTPRYLIKTRGQQVTLSCSPISGHRSVSWYQQTPGQGLQFLFEYFSETQRNKGNFPGRFSGRQFSNSRSEMNVSTLELGDSALYLCASSSAPGQNNSPLHFGNGTRLTVT.

This chain uses TRBV15 with TRBJ1-2, with D maybe TRBD1 (6 bases). The CDR3 consists of 15 residues. Trimming pared 0 bases from V and 4 bases from J, leaving 12 bases between. CDR1 and CDR2 (germline): LNHNV, YYDKDF (reference sequence). This CDR3 is CATSRETGRVYGYTF. The CDR3 DNA is TGTGCCACCAGCAGAGAAACAGGGCGCGTCTATGGCTACACCTTC.

This clone appeared once. The chain employs TRBV7-2 and TRBJ1-2, with 10 bases that match TRBD1. After removal of 5 bases from V and 4 bases from J, the junction contained 4 bases not matched to a gene. Germline-derived CDR1 and CDR2 are SGHTA and FQGNSA. This CDR3 is 14 amino acids long. The CDR3 here is CASSPGDRGYGYTF. CDR3 nucleotides: TGTGCCAGCAGCCCAGGGGACAGGGGCTATGGCTACACCTTC.

The chain links TRBV9 to TRBJ2-1, with 10 bases aligning to TRBD2. The CDR3 runs to 16 residues. The germline CDR1 and CDR2 sequences are SGDLS and YYNGEE. V dropped 4 bases and J dropped 7; count of bases not matched to a gene: 11. CDR3: CASSPNSGGSGNEQFF. DNA of the CDR3: TGTGCCAGCAGCCCCAATAGCGGGGGGTCTGGTAATGAGCAGTTCTTC. Filled out from reference TRBV9 and TRBJ2-1, the complete variable domain reads DSGVTQTPKHLITATGQRVTLRCSPRSGDLSVYWYQQSLDQGLQFLIQYYNGEERAKGNILERFSAQQFPDLHSELNLSSLELGDSALYFCASSPNSGGSGNEQFFGPGTRLTVL.

This sequence joins TRBV4-1 and TRBJ2-1; TRBD2 might be the D (5 bases). Trimming removed 1 base from V and 3 bases from J, with 10 bases in between. There are 15 residues in the CDR3. From germline, CDR1 is MGHRA and CDR2 YSYEKL. CDR3 sequence reads: CASSQGRGFYNEQFF. The CDR3 coding sequence is TGCGCCAGCAGCCAAGGTCGGGGATTCTACAATGAGCAGTTCTTC.

V gene TRBV28 combines with J gene TRBJ1-4; 9 bases align to TRBD1. The V gene end was trimmed by 5 bases and the J gene end by 6 bases; junction bases not matched to a gene: 10. This CDR3 is 16 amino acids long. Germline CDR1 is MDHEN and CDR2 is SYDVKM. The CDR3 sequence: CASSTSGTGFYEKLFF. The DNA for the CDR3 is TGTGCCAGCAGTACCTCCGGGACAGGGTTCTATGAAAAACTGTTTTTT.

A single count supports this clone. V is TRBV12-3 or TRBV12-4 and J is TRBJ1-1; weak D call: TRBD1 (6 bases). Trimming stripped 5 bases from V and 4 bases from J, with 11 bases between. The CDR3 runs to 13 residues. CDR3 nucleotide sequence: TGTGCCAGCAGTCCAGGGGACGGCACTGAAGCTTTCTTT. Translation: CASSPGDGTEAFF.

This clone was found once. In DNA, the CDR3 is TGCGCCAGCAGCTCCTACAGGGCCTTGAACACTGAAGCTTTCTTT. It specifies CASSSYRALNTEAFF. The gene calls are TRBV5-1 and TRBJ1-1; possibly TRBD1 for D (6 bases). Trimming stripped 3 bases from V and 0 bases from J, with 12 bases between. The germline V gene encodes CDR1 SGHRS and CDR2 YFSETQ. The CDR3 is 15 residues long.

CDR3: CATSRYRGGNSPLHF. As DNA, the CDR3 is TGTGCCACCAGCCGATACAGGGGGGGTAATTCACCCCTCCACTTT. The genes are TRBV15 and TRBJ1-6; 8 positions match TRBD1. The CDR3 covers 15 residues. The germline CDR1 and CDR2 sequences are LNHNV and YYDKDF (reference sequence). V dropped 5 bases and J dropped 6; count of bases not matched to a gene: 6. The variable domain in full, completed from reference TRBV15 and TRBJ1-6, reads DAMVIQNPRYQVTQFGKPVTLSCSQTLNHNVMYWYQQKSSQAPKLLFHYYDKDFNNEADTPDNFQSRRPNTSFCFLDIRSPGLGDTAMYLCATSRYRGGNSPLHFGNGTRLTVT.

The chain recombines TRBV11-1 with TRBJ2-7, with TRBD1 matching 7 bases. Germline CDR1 is SGHAT and CDR2 is FQDESV (reference sequence). With V trimmed by 5 bases and J by 2 bases, 6 bases remained unmatched. The CDR3 runs 14 residues. The CDR3 coding sequence is TGTGCCAGCAGCCCGGACAGGTGGACCTACGAGCAGTACTTC. It codes for CASSPDRWTYEQYF.

The J gene is TRBJ2-3, the V gene TRBV18; 10 positions agree with TRBD2. CDR3 length: 14 residues. The V segment lost 2 bases and the J segment 8 bases; nucleotides outside the gene matches: 4. CDR1 KGHSH and CDR2 LQKENI come from the germline V gene. The CDR3 DNA reads TGTGCCAGCTCACCAGGGACTAGCGATCGTACGCAGTATTTT. Translated: CASSPGTSDRTQYF.

The CDR3 DNA follows: TGTGCCAGCAGCCAAGGAGTCAGGACTTCGAGGGAGCAGTACTTC. Its translation is CASSQGVRTSREQYF. The chain employs TRBV3-1 (or the pseudogene TRBV3-2) and TRBJ2-7; weak D call: TRBD2 (5 bases). CDR3 length: 15 residues. In germline, CDR1 is LGHDT, CDR2 YNNKEL (reference sequence). V lost 1 base and J 7 bases, leaving 17 bases between the germline ends.